The entry that follows covers one T cell receptor (beta chain) sequence. Clones were sequenced by immunoSEQ multiplex PCR, and TCRdb holds only the in-frame ones, with some missing. The sample carries around 200,000 clones, about 85% recorded once. This specimen comes from a study of blood T cell repertoires in COVID-19. The sample comprised peripheral blood. The clonotype originates from a woman older than 75 with acute or convalescent COVID-19.

For the CDR3, the DNA is TGTGCCAGCAGTGAGCCGGGACAGGAGAATCAGCCCCAGCATTTT. Amino acid sequence: CASSEPGQENQPQHF. The genes are TRBV6-1 and TRBJ1-5, with 8 nucleotides matching TRBD1. This CDR3 is built from 15 residues. The V segment lost 3 bases and the J segment 4 bases; nucleotides outside the gene matches: 5. CDR1 and CDR2 from the germline V gene are MNHNS and SASEGT.